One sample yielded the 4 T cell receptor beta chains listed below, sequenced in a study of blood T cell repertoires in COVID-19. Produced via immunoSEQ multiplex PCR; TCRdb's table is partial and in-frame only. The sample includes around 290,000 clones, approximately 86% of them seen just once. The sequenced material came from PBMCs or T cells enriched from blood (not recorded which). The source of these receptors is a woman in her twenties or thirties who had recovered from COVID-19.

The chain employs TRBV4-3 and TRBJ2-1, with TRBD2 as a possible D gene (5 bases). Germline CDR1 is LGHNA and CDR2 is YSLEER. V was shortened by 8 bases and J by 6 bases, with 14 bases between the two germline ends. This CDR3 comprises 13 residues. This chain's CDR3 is CASSRAAFNEQFF. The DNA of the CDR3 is TGCGCCAGCTCGCGGGCAGCTTTCAATGAGCAGTTCTTC.

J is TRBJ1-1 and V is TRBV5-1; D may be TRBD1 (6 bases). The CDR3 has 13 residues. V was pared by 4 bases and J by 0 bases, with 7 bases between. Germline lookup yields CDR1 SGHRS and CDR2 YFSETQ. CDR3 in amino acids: CASSEGVNTEAFF. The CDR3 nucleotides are TGCGCCAGCAGCGAGGGGGTGAACACTGAAGCTTTCTTT.

CDR3 in amino acids: CASSLVGTGPNYEQYF. Written as DNA, the CDR3 is TGTGCCAGCAGCTTAGTAGGGACAGGCCCGAATTACGAGCAGTACTTC. The chain carries TRBV7-2 and TRBJ2-7, with 8 bases aligning to TRBD1. V dropped 1 base and J dropped 4; count of bases not matched to a gene: 9. Germline V gene lookup returns CDR1 SGHTA and CDR2 FQGNSA. The CDR3 has 16 residues.

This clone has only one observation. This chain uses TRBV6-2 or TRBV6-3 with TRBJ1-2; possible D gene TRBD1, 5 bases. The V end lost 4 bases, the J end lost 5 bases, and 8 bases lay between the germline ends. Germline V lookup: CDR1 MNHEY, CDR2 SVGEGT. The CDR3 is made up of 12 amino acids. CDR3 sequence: CASSLGQYGYTF. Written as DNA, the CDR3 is TGTGCCAGCAGTTTGGGGCAATATGGCTACACCTTC.